This T cell receptor (beta chain) is from a study of blood T cell repertoires in COVID-19 (TCRdb year 2020). Concerning the study at large: Samples from collaborators originated in the United States, Italy and Spain and spanned both the acute and convalescent phases of COVID-19. The prospective study material was composed of cDNA or gDNA derived from T cells, B-cell-depleted T cells, or PBMCs. The sample metadata nearly always contained a de-identified subject ID, COVID-19 status, age in years and sex. Samples were obtained from the ongoing ImmuneRACE study (first 160 participants) and from some 1,300 subjects provided by 6 global collaborators. Where available, HLA class I and class II types were taken from metadata supplied by the sample provider and were not determined by assay-based typing. A freely available public database, intended as a resource for researchers studying the immune response to SARS-CoV-2, is where the repertoires were released. The dataset comprised deeply sampled blood TCRbeta repertoires from subjects exposed to, actively infected with, or recovered from COVID-19.

Collaborating institutions collected whole blood in K2EDTA tubes following their own protocols. For TCRbeta analysis, collaborator samples were shipped as frozen whole blood, as isolated PBMCs, or as DNA extracted from either sample type. TCRbeta CDR3 regions were amplified from genomic DNA by means of the immunoSEQ Assay, a bias-controlled multiplex PCR. Per the original workflow: The number of nucleated cells in each sample was estimated from the amplification of reference gene primers within the assay. To quantify the absolute abundance of each unique TCRbeta CDR3 rearrangement, sequence reads were collapsed and filtered. For each sample, productive Simpson clonality was calculated by taking the square root of Simpson's diversity index across productive rearrangements. TCRdb stores this immuneACCESS table with in-frame sequences only. Part of the clones is absent; in the studies checked, under half of the shortfall reflects unresolved V genes, and no reason is known for the rest. That table gives V, J and clone size, and the DNA gave D and trimming. This sample gives roughly 250,000 clones in total; around 90% of them show up just once. In total, the top ten clones hold 3.5% to 4.5% of the sample.

Overall study outcomes, separate from this receptor: The quantity of clinical and demographic metadata differed by source and by participant and was supplied without curation.

For CDR1 and CDR2, the germline V gene (reference sequence) lists LNHDA and SQIVND. The CDR3 goes from the cysteine to the phenylalanine over 14 residues. The only DNA kept is the CDR3, 42 bases in frame from the first base. Relative to germline, V is 3 bases shorter and J is 3 bases shorter, with 8 bases between their ends. Comments on this clone: Its antigen is still unknown. No much larger clone exists at a distance of one base, and base qualities are not known.

Recombination connected TRBV19 to TRBJ1-4; the D gene is not confidently resolved. Specimen: peripheral blood. This TCR was recovered from a woman between 35 and 50 years old with acute or convalescent COVID-19. Read as DNA, the sequence is TGTGCCAGTAGTATGGTTGGAGCTAATGAAAAACTGTTTTTT. Its protein is CASSMVGANEKLFF.